Following are 18 T cell receptor beta chains from one sample sequenced in a study of read filtering for tumor transcriptome and immune sequencing. Molecular barcoded adaptors covering alpha/delta and beta/gamma chains were used on 400 to 450 ng RNA. Using its own MiXCR run on the reads, TCRdb lists one record per CDR3 protein. The sample carries around 2,500 distinct CDR3 sequences, 50% to 75% recorded once. Material for sequencing was a population of CD138-negative cells sorted from bone marrow. These receptor sequences come from a donor aged 40 or over with multiple myeloma. This table probably holds off-target reads from a library built for another chain.

The rearrangement uses TRBV6-2 or TRBV6-3 and TRBJ1-1; D is ambiguous. Germline V CDR1 and CDR2: MNHEY, SVGEGT. V was clipped by 8 bases and J by 4 bases, with 17 bases between them. This CDR3 comprises 14 residues. The CDR3 reads CASALVGRATEAFF. The CDR3 DNA follows: TGTGCCAGCGCCCTCGTGGGCAGAGCCACTGAAGCTTTCTTT.

V is TRBV5-1 and J is TRBJ2-3, with 9 bases that match TRBD2. The junction had 2 bases not matched to a gene; V was cut back by 7 bases and J by 2 bases. The CDR3 is 13 amino acids. CDR1 and CDR2 (germline): SGHRS, YFSETQ. The CDR3 DNA follows: TGCGCCAGCCGGACTAGCGCCACAGATACGCAGTATTTT. Its translation: CASRTSATDTQYF.

Only a few counts were recorded for this clonotype. CDR3 coding DNA: TGCGCCAGCAGTGACTCGGACAGGGGACAGCCCCAGCATTTT. Its protein product is CASSDSDRGQPQHF. The V call is TRBV10-2, the J call TRBJ1-5, with 9 nucleotides matching TRBD1. Losses at the gene ends were 3 bases for V and 7 bases for J; bases not matched to a gene: 4. Germline V gene data show CDR1 as WSHSY and CDR2 as SAAADI. CDR3 length: 14 amino acids.

The sample holds a few counts of this clonotype. The chain carries TRBV29-1 and TRBJ2-1; D possibly matches TRBD1 or TRBD2 (6 bases each). Germline V gene data show CDR1 as SQVTM and CDR2 as ANQGSEA. The CDR3 extends over 14 amino acids. Trimming took off 7 bases at V and 3 bases at J, with 16 bases between the two ends. The CDR3 sequence is CSARGGGGYNEQFF. CDR3 sequence (DNA): TGCAGCGCCCGAGGAGGGGGAGGCTACAATGAGCAGTTCTTC.

This clonotype was found once. The J gene is TRBJ2-3, the V gene TRBV5-1; possibly TRBD1 for D (6 bases). The V and J ends lost 3 bases and 0 bases respectively, with 11 bases between them. This CDR3 contains 15 residues. Germline V CDR1 and CDR2: SGHRS, YFSETQ. CDR3 nucleotide sequence: TGCGCCAGCAGCTCCCCGGGACAAAGCACAGATACGCAGTATTTT. It translates to CASSSPGQSTDTQYF.

This sequence joins TRBV6-6 and TRBJ1-5, with a weak D call TRBD1 (6 bases). V dropped 4 bases and J dropped 6 bases, with 10 bases sitting between them. Looked up from germline, CDR1 is MNHNY and CDR2 is SVGAGI (reference sequence). This CDR3 spans 13 amino acids. Here the CDR3 reads CASSLGGGQPQHF. In nucleotides, the CDR3 is TGTGCCAGCAGTTTAGGGGGGGGTCAGCCCCAGCATTTT.

The chain employs TRBV29-1 and TRBJ2-1; D could derive from TRBD1 or TRBD2 (7 bases each). V dropped 7 bases and J dropped 6 bases, with 16 bases sitting between them. The CDR3 covers 13 residues. Germline CDR1 and CDR2: SQVTM and ANQGSEA. CDR3 nucleotides: TGCAGCGCCAGGGAGGGGGCCAGCAATGAGCAGTTCTTC. Its protein product is CSAREGASNEQFF.

The chain carries TRBV20-1 and TRBJ2-5, with 7 bases that match TRBD1. The CDR3 is 15 residues long. From germline, CDR1 is DFQATT and CDR2 SNEGSKA (reference sequence). Trimming took 5 bases from V and 3 from J; bases not matched to a gene: 12. DNA for the CDR3: TGCAGTGCTGTAGACTTGACAGGGTTAGAAGAGACCCAGTACTTC. Translation: CSAVDLTGLEETQYF.

The V and J genes are TRBV20-1 and TRBJ2-7; no clear D. Germline V gene sequence: CDR1 DFQATT, CDR2 SNEGSKA (reference sequence). The CDR3 has 13 amino acids. The ends were cut back, 6 bases at V and 5 bases at J, with 17 bases in the middle. The CDR3 sequence is CSAVEPVRDEQYF. The CDR3 DNA is TGCAGTGCCGTAGAGCCGGTCCGGGACGAGCAGTACTTC.

This clonotype was counted between two and nine times. This chain connects TRBV28 to TRBJ1-5; maybe TRBD1 (5 bases). Trimming removed 1 base at V and 15 bases at J, with 10 bases between. CDR1 and CDR2 from the germline V gene are MDHEN and SYDVKM. CDR3 length equals 11 residues. DNA for the CDR3: TGTGCCAGCAGTTTATCTGGACATCCGCATTTT. Its translation is CASSLSGHPHF. Filled out from reference TRBV28 and TRBJ1-5, the complete variable domain reads DVKVTQSSRYLVKRTGEKVFLECVQDMDHENMFWYRQDPGLGLRLIYFSYDVKMKEKGDIPEGYSVSREKKERFSLILESASTNQTSMYLCASSLSGHPHFGDGTRLSIL.

The chain employs TRBV7-9 and TRBJ2-3, with a tentative D call TRBD2 (5 bases). Germline values: CDR1 SEHNR, CDR2 FQNEAQ (reference sequence). The CDR3 spans 13 residues. Trimming shortened V by 0 bases and J by 7 bases, and 8 bases separated the two germline ends. CDR3 coding DNA: TGTGCCAGCAGCTTAGCATCGGGGTATACGCAGTATTTT. It is translated as CASSLASGYTQYF.

The V and J genes are TRBV20-1 and TRBJ2-1; D remains unclear. From germline, CDR1 is DFQATT and CDR2 SNEGSKA (reference sequence). With 6 bases removed from V and 0 bases from J, the gap between germline ends came to 12 bases. The CDR3 is made up of 14 amino acids. As DNA, the CDR3 is TGCAGTGCCCCACTTGGACCCTCCTACAATGAGCAGTTCTTC. Protein product: CSAPLGPSYNEQFF.

The gene calls are TRBV20-1 and TRBJ1-1; 8 bases match TRBD1. This CDR3 has 14 residues. Germline V gives CDR1 DFQATT, CDR2 SNEGSKA (reference sequence). The V segment lost 5 bases and the J segment 5 bases; nucleotides outside the gene matches: 10. CDR3 DNA: TGCAGTGCTCCAACCCAGGGGGCGAGAACTGAAGCTTTCTTT. This translates into CSAPTQGARTEAFF.

The rearrangement joins TRBV20-1 to TRBJ2-3; D may be TRBD1 or TRBD2 (5 bases each). Between the trimmed V and J ends, which lost 5 bases and 4 bases, there was a span of 13 bases. Germline V gene sequence: CDR1 DFQATT, CDR2 SNEGSKA (reference sequence). This CDR3 comprises 13 residues. The CDR3 sequence: CSAPVGVPDTQYF. The CDR3 region has the DNA TGCAGTGCTCCGGTGGGGGTTCCAGATACGCAGTATTTT.

Judged by abundance, this clonotype is medium-sized. The V gene is TRBV12-3 or TRBV12-4, the J gene TRBJ2-1; D uncertain. Trimming stripped 5 bases from V and 5 bases from J, with 10 bases between. This CDR3 region has 13 residues. The CDR3 DNA sequence: TGTGCCAGCAGTAGGAACCTCCACAATGAGCAGTTCTTC. This encodes CASSRNLHNEQFF.

This clonotype was detected only once. The chain employs TRBV28 and TRBJ2-5; D call uncertain. V shed 5 bases and J shed 0 bases, with 10 bases lying between them. CDR3 length: 14 amino acids. Germline V lookup: CDR1 MDHEN, CDR2 SYDVKM. The chain's CDR3 is CASSPLGNQETQYF. The CDR3 DNA reads TGTGCCAGCAGTCCTCTAGGAAACCAAGAGACCCAGTACTTC.

The genes are TRBV7-3 and TRBJ2-7, with TRBD2 matching 7 bases. The CDR3 contains 15 residues. V was pared by 2 bases and J by 0 bases, with 4 bases of the junction left unmatched. Germline V CDR1 and CDR2: SGHTA, FQGTGA. CDR3 sequence: CASSLGGVSSYEQYF. In nucleotides, the CDR3 is TGTGCCAGCAGCTTAGGGGGGGTAAGCTCCTACGAGCAGTACTTC.

V and J are TRBV4-1 and TRBJ2-1, with D hard to call. The V end was cut by 0 bases, the J end by 8 bases, with 8 bases between. The CDR3 sequence is 13 residues long. Germline CDR1 reads MGHRA; CDR2 reads YSYEKL. CDR3 nucleotides: TGCGCCAGCAGCCAAGAACGGCCCGATGAGCAGTTCTTC. Encoded protein: CASSQERPDEQFF.